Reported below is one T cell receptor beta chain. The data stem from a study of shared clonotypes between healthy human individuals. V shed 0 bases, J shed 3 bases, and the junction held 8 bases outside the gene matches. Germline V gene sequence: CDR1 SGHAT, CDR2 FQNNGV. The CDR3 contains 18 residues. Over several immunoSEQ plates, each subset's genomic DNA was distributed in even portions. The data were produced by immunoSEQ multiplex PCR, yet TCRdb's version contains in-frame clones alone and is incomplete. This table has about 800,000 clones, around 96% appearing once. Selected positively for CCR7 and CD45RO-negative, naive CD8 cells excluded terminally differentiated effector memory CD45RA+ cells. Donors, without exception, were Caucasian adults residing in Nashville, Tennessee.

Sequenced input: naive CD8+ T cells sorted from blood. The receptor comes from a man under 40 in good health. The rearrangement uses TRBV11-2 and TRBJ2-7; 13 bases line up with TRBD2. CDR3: CASSLDGLAGERLYEQYF. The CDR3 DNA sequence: TGTGCCAGCAGCTTAGATGGACTAGCGGGAGAACGGCTCTACGAGCAGTACTTC.